Sequencing of this T cell receptor beta chain was carried out in a study of blood T cells in healthy people across ages. On the study more broadly: For every two T cells, template switching captured about one barcoded beta molecule.

Through a sample-barcoded 5' primer and a J-beta primer mix, a second PCR was run for roughly 6 to 12 cycles. TCRdb reprocessed the 5' RACE reads with MiXCR, giving one entry per CDR3 protein. The sample lists some 710,000 distinct CDR3 sequences, around half seen once, with 15% to 20% in the top ten. About this clonotype itself: Its target is unknown.

Study-level points and caveats: Expanded clonotype shifts may have been confounded, as the donors had an unknown CMV status.

This TCR was sampled from a man older than 75 in good health. Material for sequencing was blood.

In DNA, the CDR3 is TGTGCCAGCAGCCAAGATGGGAGGCAGGGAGAAAAACTGTTTTTT. It yields the protein CASSQDGRQGEKLFF. The chain carries TRBV14 and TRBJ1-4; a possible D gene is TRBD1 (5 bases). V gave up 0 bases and J gave up 8 bases, with 13 bases separating them. Germline V gene lookup returns CDR1 SGHDN and CDR2 FVKESK. The CDR3 extends over 15 amino acids.